Relative to its sample, the clone carrying this T cell receptor beta chain is medium-sized (0.01 to 0.1%). Its cognate antigen is unknown. The data derive from a study of prognosis after radiotherapy for stage I lung cancer. Study findings and constraints: With medians of roughly 9,900 versus 7,200, unique TCR clone counts fell after stereotactic body radiation therapy.

Disease was node-negative on CT and PET/CT in all patients; none had prior chemotherapy, radiotherapy or other malignancies. Amplicons of TCR beta CDR3 were generated from genomic DNA by two-round multiplex PCR. Round-one PCR had primers specific to each TRBV and TRBJ gene. In the second PCR round, amplification relied on universal primers. TCRdb fed the multiplex PCR reads into MiXCR, producing one record per CDR3 protein. Of 11,000 to 15,000 distinct CDR3 sequences in the sample, 25% to 30% were seen once. The sequences come from PBMCs, collected before or after stereotactic body radiation therapy (not recorded which). This clonotype was sampled from a donor over 45 with non-small cell lung cancer.

CDR3 nucleotides: TGTGCCAGCAGTGGTGGGGGATGGAGGGGGCTTGGCGAGCAGTACTTC. Amino acid sequence: CASSGGGWRGLGEQYF. This chain uses TRBV6-6 with TRBJ2-7, with D possibly being TRBD1 (7 bases). The CDR3 loop spans 16 amino acids. Germline V gives CDR1 MNHNY, CDR2 SVGAGI (reference sequence). With 5 bases removed from V and 6 bases from J, the gap between germline ends came to 23 bases.